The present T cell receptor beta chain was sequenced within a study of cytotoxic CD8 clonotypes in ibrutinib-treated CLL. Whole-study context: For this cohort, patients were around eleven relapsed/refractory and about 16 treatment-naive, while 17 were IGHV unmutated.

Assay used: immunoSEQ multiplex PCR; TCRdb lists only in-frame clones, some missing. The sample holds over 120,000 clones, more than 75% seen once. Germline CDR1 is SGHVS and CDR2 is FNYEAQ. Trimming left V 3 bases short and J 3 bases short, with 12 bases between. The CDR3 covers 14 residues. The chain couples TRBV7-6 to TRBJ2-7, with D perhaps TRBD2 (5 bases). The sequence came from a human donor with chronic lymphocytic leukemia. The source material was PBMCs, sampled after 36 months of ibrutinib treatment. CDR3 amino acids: CASSFAGLNYEQYF. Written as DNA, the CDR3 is TGTGCCAGCAGCTTCGCCGGACTGAACTACGAGCAGTACTTC.